Listed here are 31 T cell receptor beta chains from one sample, sequenced in a study of regulatory T cells in long-lasting Graves disease. Time point defined: newly diagnosed GD, antithyroid drugs for less than 3 months. Scientists built the TCR library using RNA that was extracted from PBMCs. TCR beta libraries were built with iRepertoire HTBI primers and Arm-PCR of CDR3 regions. One entry per CDR3 protein, called by TCRdb with MiXCR from the multiplex PCR reads. This sample carries some 250,000 distinct CDR3 sequences, 20% to 25% of them seen once, and the ten largest clones take approximately 15%. The sequencing here drew on peripheral blood mononuclear cells (PBMCs), taken at new diagnosis, from a patient treated with antithyroid drugs. The receptors shown here come from a female donor with Graves disease.

This clonotype was counted many times. The chain uses TRBV7-2 and TRBJ2-7; D unclear. Per germline, CDR1 SGHTA and CDR2 FQGNSA. V shed 5 bases and J shed 0 bases, with 11 bases lying between them. There are 14 residues in the CDR3. In DNA, the CDR3 is TGTGCCAGCAGCATACCGACCCACTCCTACGAGCAGTACTTC. It yields the protein CASSIPTHSYEQYF.

This clonotype came up many times. The gene calls are TRBV5-1 and TRBJ2-5; possible D gene TRBD1, 6 bases. Germline CDR1 SGHRS, CDR2 YFSETQ. This CDR3 spans 15 amino acids. V was trimmed by 4 bases and J by 1 base, leaving 14 bases between them. The CDR3 protein is CASSPNGQIQETQYF. The CDR3 DNA is TGCGCCAGCAGCCCAAATGGACAGATCCAAGAGACCCAGTACTTC.

The chain carries TRBV27 and TRBJ1-5, with no clear D. CDR1 is MNHEY, CDR2 SMNVEV, per germline (reference sequence). The CDR3 totals 13 residues. Trimming left V 3 bases short and J 6 bases short, with 9 bases between. In nucleotides, the CDR3 is TGTGCCAGCAGTTTGAGTTTCACTCAGCCCCAGCATTTT. It translates to CASSLSFTQPQHF.

The table lists this clonotype with many counts. This chain links TRBV12-3 or TRBV12-4 with TRBJ2-5; a possible D gene is TRBD1 (5 bases). The ends were cut back, 6 bases at V and 7 bases at J, with 15 bases in the middle. CDR3 length: 13 amino acids. CDR3 in amino acids: CASSPRQLGTQYF. The DNA for the CDR3 is TGTGCCAGCAGCCCAAGACAGTTAGGGACCCAGTACTTC.

This sequence joins TRBV20-1 and TRBJ2-1, with 12 bases that match TRBD2. V trimming: 6 bases; J trimming: 7 bases; junction bases outside the gene matches: 19. This CDR3 has 18 amino acids. Germline lookup yields CDR1 DFQATT and CDR2 SNEGSKA (reference sequence). Written as DNA, the CDR3 is TGCAGTGCCAGGGCCGGGACTAGCGGGTTCGCACTGGGGAATGAGCAGTTCTTC. Its translation: CSARAGTSGFALGNEQFF.

Concerning this clonotype itself: With a much larger clone just one base away, this may be a read error. The chain combines TRBV10-3 with TRBJ1-3; no definite D call. The length of the CDR3 is 15 residues. Per germline, CDR1 ENHRY and CDR2 SYGVKD. The V gene lost 5 bases and the J gene lost 3 bases, with 14 bases spanning the gap. DNA of the CDR3: TGTGCCATCAGTCTGAGCGAGGCCGGTGGAAACACCATATATTTT. Protein: CAISLSEAGGNTIYF.

This clonotype occurred a few times. The V call is TRBV6-2 or TRBV6-3, the J call TRBJ2-7; 8 positions agree with TRBD2. J was trimmed by 3 bases and V by 0 bases; bases with no gene match: 7. Germline V gene data show CDR1 as MNHEY and CDR2 as SVGEGT. The CDR3 has 16 residues. CDR3 amino acids: CASSYSLAGSHYEQYF. Here the CDR3 DNA reads TGTGCCAGCAGTTACTCCCTAGCGGGCAGTCACTACGAGCAGTACTTC.

This clonotype was observed many times. The J gene is TRBJ1-4, the V gene TRBV11-3; 10 bases align to TRBD1. With V trimmed by 6 bases and J by 7 bases, 5 bases remained unmatched. Germline loops: CDR1 SGHNT, CDR2 YENEEA. The CDR3 consists of 14 residues. The CDR3 region has the DNA TGTGCCAGCAGACCCGGGACAGGGGTTGAAAAACTGTTTTTT. This gives the protein CASRPGTGVEKLFF.

This clonotype was seen at least ten times. V gene TRBV12-3 or TRBV12-4 combines with J gene TRBJ1-4, with a tentative D call TRBD1 (6 bases). This CDR3 has 14 residues. With 7 bases removed from V and 11 bases from J, the gap between germline ends came to 20 bases. CDR3 sequence (DNA): TGTGCCAGCATGGAACTTGCTCGGGGGCACAAACTGTTTTTT. Protein: CASMELARGHKLFF.

This clonotype has just a few counts. The CDR3 DNA reads TGCGCCAGCAGCCAAGATTCGGACAGGGGGCTTACTGAAGCTTTCTTT. Translating gives CASSQDSDRGLTEAFF. This sequence joins TRBV4-1 and TRBJ1-1, with 11 bases that match TRBD1. This CDR3 has 16 amino acids. V lost 0 bases, J lost 5 bases, and 5 bases stayed unmatched. Germline V gene data show CDR1 as MGHRA and CDR2 as YSYEKL.

The table lists this clonotype with many counts. This chain uses TRBV9 with TRBJ1-6; the D gene is possibly TRBD1 (6 bases). Germline V gives CDR1 SGDLS, CDR2 YYNGEE. The CDR3 extends over 12 amino acids. Trimming removed 2 bases at V and 11 bases at J, with 8 bases between. The CDR3 bases are TGTGCCAGCAGCGTCCCAGGGGCACCCCTCCACTTT. This sequence encodes CASSVPGAPLHF.

This clonotype was seen ten or more times. The chain couples TRBV28 to TRBJ1-4, with D maybe TRBD1 (6 bases). Germline V gene sequence: CDR1 MDHEN, CDR2 SYDVKM. V was clipped by 5 bases and J by 10 bases, with 17 bases between them. The CDR3 is made up of 14 amino acids. The CDR3 DNA follows: TGTGCCAGCAGTATGCCATTAACAGGGAGAAAACTGTTTTTT. This translates into CASSMPLTGRKLFF.

This clonotype turned up a few times. The gene calls are TRBV4-1 and TRBJ1-5; D gene uncertain. Trimming removed 4 bases at V and 2 bases at J, with 12 bases between. Germline V gene lookup returns CDR1 MGHRA and CDR2 YSYEKL. The length of the CDR3 is 15 residues. Here the CDR3 reads CASSLLVGGNQPQHF. Written as DNA, the CDR3 is TGCGCCAGCAGCCTACTGGTCGGCGGCAATCAGCCCCAGCATTTT.

This clonotype has a count of ten or more. The V call is TRBV5-1, the J call TRBJ1-1; 11 nucleotides agree with TRBD1. The CDR3 loop spans 16 amino acids. Trimming removed 1 base from V and 2 bases from J; junction bases left unmatched: 4. Germline V gene lookup returns CDR1 SGHRS and CDR2 YFSETQ. The CDR3 loop reads CASSLRTGGSNTEAFF. DNA for the CDR3: TGCGCCAGCAGCTTGAGGACAGGGGGCTCTAACACTGAAGCTTTCTTT.

This clonotype was counted a few times. V gene TRBV5-5 combines with J gene TRBJ1-4; 8 bases fit TRBD1. J lost 2 bases, V lost 3 bases, and 3 bases had no gene match. CDR1 is SGHKS, CDR2 YYEKEE, per germline (reference sequence). CDR3 length: 15 amino acids. This CDR3 is CASSSTGGTNEKLFF. The CDR3 DNA follows: TGTGCCAGCAGCTCCACAGGGGGGACTAATGAAAAACTGTTTTTT.

J is TRBJ2-3 and V is TRBV4-1; D gene ambiguous. The V end lost 1 base, the J end lost 5 bases, and 19 bases lay between the germline ends. This CDR3 has 17 residues. CDR1 and CDR2 (germline): MGHRA, YSYEKL. Here the CDR3 reads CASSQARVGLLEDTQYF. The CDR3 nucleotides are TGCGCCAGCAGCCAAGCTCGAGTCGGTTTATTGGAAGATACGCAGTATTTT.

As concerns this clonotype: The junction does not match germline at one end; this may be a read error. The chain is built from TRBV19 and TRBJ1-3; 9 bases are shared with TRBD1. This CDR3 has 17 amino acids. From germline, CDR1 is LNHDA and CDR2 SQIVND (reference sequence). The chain's CDR3 is CAGSGRGQGRSGNTIYF. The CDR3 DNA sequence: TGTGCCGGTAGTGGCCGCGGACAGGGGCGATCTGGAAACACCATATATTTT.

The rearrangement uses TRBV20-1 and TRBJ1-2, with 8 bases that match TRBD1. Trimming removed 0 bases from V and 2 bases from J; junction bases left unmatched: 2. Germline CDR1 DFQATT, CDR2 SNEGSKA (reference sequence). This CDR3 has 14 residues. CDR3 protein: CSAREGQGNYGYTF. In DNA form, the CDR3 reads TGCAGTGCTAGAGAAGGACAGGGCAACTATGGCTACACCTTC.

This clonotype was seen more than once but under ten times. V and J are TRBV4-2 and TRBJ1-2; 7 nucleotides line up with TRBD1. The CDR3 totals 12 residues. CDR1 and CDR2 from the germline V gene are LGHNA and YNFKEQ. V lost 7 bases, J lost 13 bases, and 12 bases stayed unmatched. CDR3 amino acids: CASTRGQLDPTF. The CDR3 DNA is TGTGCCAGCACCAGGGGACAGTTGGATCCCACCTTC.

The table lists this clonotype with many counts. This rearrangement joins TRBV4-3 to TRBJ1-6; D not resolved. CDR1 and CDR2 from the germline V gene are LGHNA and YSLEER. The V end was cut by 3 bases, the J end by 9 bases, with 9 bases between. This CDR3 is 13 amino acids long. CDR3 DNA sequence: TGCGCCAGCAGCCAGCGAGGGTTTTCACCCCTCCACTTT. This gives the protein CASSQRGFSPLHF.

In its sample, this clonotype was seen many times. The chain recombines TRBV6-2 or TRBV6-3 with TRBJ2-5; TRBD1 aligns across 8 bases. The J segment lost 1 base and the V segment lost 2 bases, leaving 9 bases of the junction unmatched. This CDR3 is 17 amino acids long. The germline V gene encodes CDR1 MNHEY and CDR2 SVGEGT. The CDR3 coding sequence is TGTGCCAGCAGTTACAACGTAGACAGGGGATCCCAAGAGACCCAGTACTTC. This gives the protein CASSYNVDRGSQETQYF.

This clonotype was counted ten times or more. This chain uses TRBV2 with TRBJ2-2, with no clear D. The V gene's germline CDR1 is SNHLY and CDR2 FYNNEI. The V and J ends lost 1 base and 0 bases respectively, with 3 bases between them. The CDR3 extends over 14 amino acids. CDR3 sequence (DNA): TGTGCCAGCAGTGAAGTTTCGAACACCGGGGAGCTGTTTTTT. Residues: CASSEVSNTGELFF.

The J gene is TRBJ2-7, the V gene TRBV5-4; TRBD2 might be the D (6 bases). Trimming removed 4 bases from V and 4 bases from J, with 12 bases in between. The CDR3 has 13 residues. Germline CDR1 SGHNT, CDR2 YYREEE (reference sequence). The CDR3 region is CASSRESLYEQYF. In nucleotides, the CDR3 is TGTGCCAGCAGCCGGGAGTCCCTATACGAGCAGTACTTC.

The genes are TRBV10-2 and TRBJ1-1, with a weak D call TRBD1 (5 bases). The V gene's germline CDR1 is WSHSY and CDR2 SAAADI. Trimming shortened V by 6 bases and J by 3 bases, and 11 bases separated the two germline ends. The CDR3 length is 13 residues. The CDR3 DNA reads TGCGCCAGCAGCCCAGGACACGACACTGAAGCTTTCTTT. It encodes CASSPGHDTEAFF.

This clonotype showed up many times. V is TRBV6-1 and J is TRBJ1-5; D remains ambiguous. Germline V gene lookup returns CDR1 MNHNS and CDR2 SASEGT. The CDR3 is 13 residues long. Trimming removed 6 bases from V and 2 bases from J, with 8 bases in between. CDR3 DNA: TGTGCCAGCAGAGGGATGGGCAATCAGCCCCAGCATTTT. Translated: CASRGMGNQPQHF.

The sample holds many counts of this clonotype. The V call is TRBV7-9, the J call TRBJ2-5; TRBD1 aligns across 7 bases. This CDR3 comprises 17 residues. Germline CDR1 is SEHNR and CDR2 is FQNEAQ (reference sequence). V trimming: 0 bases; J trimming: 2 bases; junction bases outside the gene matches: 9. Written as DNA, the CDR3 is TGTGCCAGCAGCTTAGCCTTAGGAGAGGGGGCGCAAGAGACCCAGTACTTC. It translates to CASSLALGEGAQETQYF.

The table lists this clonotype with many counts. This sequence joins TRBV18 and TRBJ1-1; no clear D. This CDR3 contains 15 residues. CDR1 KGHSH and CDR2 LQKENI come from the germline V gene. V was clipped by 6 bases and J by 7 bases, with 21 bases between them. CDR3 amino acids: CASSPTGKPGSEAFF. CDR3 nucleotide sequence: TGTGCCAGCTCCCCCACTGGGAAGCCTGGAAGTGAAGCTTTCTTT.

The J gene is TRBJ2-1, the V gene TRBV28, with D perhaps TRBD1 (6 bases). CDR3 size: 14 residues. The germline V and J ends were trimmed by 7 bases and 0 bases, with 10 bases remaining between them. Germline V CDR1 and CDR2: MDHEN, SYDVKM. Here the CDR3 DNA reads TGTGCCAGCAATGACAGGAGCTCCTACAATGAGCAGTTCTTC. Its protein product is CASNDRSSYNEQFF.

This clonotype was counted many times. The chain has TRBV6-1 and TRBJ2-1; unclear D gene. Germline V gene sequence: CDR1 MNHNS, CDR2 SASEGT. This CDR3 is 15 amino acids long. The ends were cut back, 5 bases at V and 7 bases at J, with 18 bases in the middle. DNA for the CDR3: TGTGCCAGCAGTCTGACCTACGAGTTTTGGAATGAGCAGTTCTTC. Translating it yields CASSLTYEFWNEQFF.

Regarding this clonotype: A clone one base away is much larger, so this may be a read error. V usage is TRBV5-8 and J usage is TRBJ1-2; D may be TRBD1 (6 bases). The CDR3 covers 15 residues. From germline, CDR1 is SGHTS and CDR2 YDEGEE. Trimming stripped 6 bases from V and 1 base from J, with 16 bases between. CDR3 loop: CASILRQADNYGYTF. The CDR3 coding sequence is TGTGCCAGCATCTTACGACAGGCCGATAACTATGGCTACACCTTC.

The chain couples TRBV9 to TRBJ2-7; 7 bases match TRBD2. Trimming at V came to 0 bases and at J to 2 bases, leaving 5 bases not matched to a gene. CDR3 size: 15 residues. Looked up from germline, CDR1 is SGDLS and CDR2 is YYNGEE. This CDR3 is CASSVERDYAYEQYF. The DNA of the CDR3 is TGTGCCAGCAGCGTAGAGAGGGACTACGCCTACGAGCAGTACTTC.